The 20 T cell receptor beta chains below come from one sample, sequenced in a study of blood T cell repertoires in COVID-19. Profiling relied on immunoSEQ multiplex PCR, and the TCRdb table lists in-frame clones only, not all of them. The sample includes about 300,000 clones, just over 85% seen only once; the top ten take 8.5% to 12%. Source material: PBMCs or T cells enriched from blood (not recorded which). The origin of the receptors is a woman aged 18-29 years who had recovered from COVID-19.

This chain uses TRBV2 with TRBJ1-1; 7 nucleotides match TRBD1. Germline CDR1 SNHLY, CDR2 FYNNEI. This CDR3 region has 15 residues. V dropped 5 bases and J dropped 1; count of bases not matched to a gene: 7. The DNA for the CDR3 is TGTGCCAGCAGTAGGGAGGACAGGCAGAACACTGAAGCTTTCTTT. Its protein product is CASSREDRQNTEAFF.

V gene TRBV5-8 combines with J gene TRBJ2-5; a weak D match, TRBD1 (5 bases). The germline V gene encodes CDR1 SGHTS and CDR2 YDEGEE. The germline V and J ends were trimmed by 2 bases and 4 bases, with 12 bases remaining between them. The length of the CDR3 is 14 residues. The CDR3 reads CASSFGRVGETQYF. The CDR3 DNA sequence: TGTGCCAGCAGCTTTGGCAGGGTAGGAGAGACCCAGTACTTC.

The chain joins TRBV27 to TRBJ1-1, with 8 positions matching TRBD1. This CDR3 is built from 13 residues. The germline V gene encodes CDR1 MNHEY and CDR2 SMNVEV (reference sequence). J was trimmed by 5 bases and V by 6 bases; bases with no gene match: 5. The CDR3 DNA sequence: TGTGCCAGCAGAGCACACAGGGGGACTGAAGCTTTCTTT. It specifies CASRAHRGTEAFF.

In its sample, this clone was seen a few times. The chain uses TRBV5-1 and TRBJ2-1; the match to TRBD2 covers 8 bases. The CDR3 contains 17 residues. After removal of 0 bases from V and 5 bases from J, the junction contained 10 bases not matched to a gene. Germline loops: CDR1 SGHRS, CDR2 YFSETQ. The CDR3 here is CASSLEFSLAGDNEQFF. The CDR3 DNA reads as TGCGCCAGCAGCTTGGAGTTTTCCCTAGCGGGTGACAATGAGCAGTTCTTC.

V is TRBV4-2 and J is TRBJ2-7, with D possibly being TRBD1 (6 bases). Per germline, CDR1 LGHNA and CDR2 YNFKEQ. CDR3 length: 16 amino acids. With 0 bases removed from V and 1 base from J, the gap between germline ends came to 13 bases. In nucleotides, the CDR3 is TGTGCCAGCAGCCAAGAGACGGGCAGGGGATCCTACGAGCAGTACTTC. Encoded protein: CASSQETGRGSYEQYF.

This chain connects TRBV7-2 to TRBJ2-1, with 8 bases aligning to TRBD1. The CDR3 extends over 14 amino acids. Germline V gene sequence: CDR1 SGHTA, CDR2 FQGNSA. V was clipped by 1 base and J by 7 bases; unmatched bases: 3. The CDR3 loop reads CASSLGQGANEQFF. CDR3 sequence (DNA): TGTGCCAGCAGCTTAGGGCAGGGGGCGAATGAGCAGTTCTTC.

The chain links TRBV19 to TRBJ2-6; possibly TRBD1 for D (5 bases). The CDR3 has 15 amino acids. Per germline, CDR1 LNHDA and CDR2 SQIVND (reference sequence). Between the trimmed V and J ends, which lost 5 bases and 2 bases, there was a span of 10 bases. CDR3 DNA sequence: TGTGCCAGTAGTCCAGGGTCAGCTGGGGCCAACGTCCTGACTTTC. The encoded protein is CASSPGSAGANVLTF.

This chain joins TRBV28 and TRBJ2-3, with 10 positions matching TRBD2. Germline loops: CDR1 MDHEN, CDR2 SYDVKM. Trimming took 11 bases from V and 2 from J; bases not matched to a gene: 10. CDR3 length: 15 amino acids. CDR3 nucleotide sequence: TGTGCCGGGTCCGGGACTAGCGACTTCACAGATACGCAGTATTTT. It codes for CAGSGTSDFTDTQYF.

This clone was seen more than once but under ten times. This chain uses TRBV12-5 with TRBJ1-2; D is perhaps TRBD1 (6 bases). V was cut by 5 bases and J by 8 bases, with 18 bases left in between. The CDR3 totals 14 residues. Germline loops: CDR1 LGHNT, CDR2 FRNRAP. The CDR3 nucleotides read TGTGCTAGTGGTCCTTCGGGGGGGGCTCGAGGCTACACCTTC. This encodes CASGPSGGARGYTF.

V and J are TRBV18 and TRBJ2-7, with TRBD1 matching 8 bases. The germline V gene has CDR1 KGHSH and CDR2 LQKENI. Trimming at V came to 3 bases and at J to 3 bases, leaving 4 bases not matched to a gene. The CDR3 contains 14 residues. DNA of the CDR3: TGTGCCAGCTCACCGGGACAGGACCTCTACGAGCAGTACTTC. Its protein is CASSPGQDLYEQYF.

This chain connects TRBV2 to TRBJ2-1; TRBD2 aligns across 8 bases. CDR1 is SNHLY, CDR2 FYNNEI, per germline. The trim removed 8 bases at V and 4 bases at J, leaving 10 bases unmatched. The length of the CDR3 is 15 residues. In DNA form, the CDR3 reads TGTGCCAGCGCGCCCCGGACTAGCAGTTACAATGAGCAGTTCTTC. This sequence encodes CASAPRTSSYNEQFF.

V usage is TRBV3-1 (or the pseudogene TRBV3-2) and J usage is TRBJ2-7; 8 bases map to TRBD2. The ends lost 5 bases at V and 2 bases at J; junction bases unmatched: 8. This CDR3 has 15 residues. CDR1 and CDR2 from the germline V gene are LGHDT and YNNKEL (reference sequence). DNA of the CDR3: TGTGCCAGCAGCTCCTGGGGTAGCGGGACCTACGAGCAGTACTTC. It yields the protein CASSSWGSGTYEQYF.

This CDR3 is CASSLGLAGGGETQYF. CDR3 DNA: TGTGCCAGCAGCTTAGGACTAGCGGGAGGGGGAGAGACCCAGTACTTC. This sequence joins TRBV7-3 and TRBJ2-5; 15 bases align to TRBD2. This CDR3 region has 16 residues. Unmatched junction bases numbered 2, after V lost 2 bases and J lost 4 bases. CDR1 and CDR2 (germline): SGHTA, FQGTGA.

This chain links TRBV27 with TRBJ1-6; D remains unclear. The germline V gene encodes CDR1 MNHEY and CDR2 SMNVEV (reference sequence). V lost 4 bases and J 6 bases, leaving 10 bases between the germline ends. This CDR3 has 14 amino acids. In DNA form, the CDR3 reads TGTGCCAGCAGTTCCGAAAGCGCTAATTCACCCCTCCACTTT. Translating gives CASSSESANSPLHF.

This chain links TRBV6-5 with TRBJ2-1, with D perhaps TRBD1 (6 bases). CDR1 and CDR2 from the germline V gene are MNHEY and SVGAGI. The CDR3 loop spans 15 amino acids. The germline V and J ends were trimmed by 7 bases and 0 bases, with 13 bases remaining between them. The CDR3 sequence: CASTWTVSSYNEQFF. The CDR3 nucleotides are TGTGCCAGCACCTGGACAGTAAGCTCCTACAATGAGCAGTTCTTC.

The V gene is TRBV5-3, the J gene TRBJ1-5; D is perhaps TRBD1 (6 bases). TRBV5-3 is known as an ORF, though its function is uncertain. This CDR3 is 15 amino acids long. Trimming stripped 5 bases from V and 0 bases from J, with 12 bases between. CDR3 in DNA: TGTGCCAGAAGACCTCACAGGGATAGCAATCAGCCCCAGCATTTT. Protein product: CARRPHRDSNQPQHF.

The CDR3 sequence: CASSQGIRQPQHF. CDR3 coding DNA: TGTGCCAGCAGCCAGGGGATCAGGCAGCCCCAGCATTTT. The chain has TRBV6-5 and TRBJ1-5; D may be TRBD1 (6 bases). Per the germline V gene, CDR1 is MNHEY and CDR2 is SVGAGI. Trimming removed 6 bases from V and 7 bases from J, with 13 bases in between. The CDR3 has 13 amino acids.

The CDR3 is CASSFGLAGMVNEQFF. For the CDR3, the DNA is TGTGCCAGCAGTTTCGGGTTAGCGGGGATGGTTAATGAGCAGTTCTTC. The chain couples TRBV27 to TRBJ2-1; the match to TRBD2 covers 8 bases. The junction had 11 bases not matched to a gene; V was cut back by 3 bases and J by 7 bases. This CDR3 has 16 residues. Germline lookup yields CDR1 MNHEY and CDR2 SMNVEV (reference sequence).

V is TRBV24-1 and J is TRBJ1-2; a weak D match, TRBD1 (5 bases). Germline V CDR1 and CDR2: KGHDR, SFDVKD. Trimming removed 5 bases from V and 3 bases from J, with 12 bases in between. This CDR3 spans 14 amino acids. The CDR3 DNA is TGTGCCACCAGTGTCGGGCTGGGGCACTATGGCTACACCTTC. It encodes CATSVGLGHYGYTF.

This chain connects TRBV2 to TRBJ2-1, with TRBD2 matching over 11 bases. Germline V gives CDR1 SNHLY, CDR2 FYNNEI. The trim removed 8 bases at V and 6 bases at J, leaving 3 bases unmatched. The CDR3 runs 13 residues. The CDR3 DNA sequence: TGTGCCAGCGGGGGACTAGCGGTCAATGAGCAGTTCTTC. Protein sequence: CASGGLAVNEQFF.